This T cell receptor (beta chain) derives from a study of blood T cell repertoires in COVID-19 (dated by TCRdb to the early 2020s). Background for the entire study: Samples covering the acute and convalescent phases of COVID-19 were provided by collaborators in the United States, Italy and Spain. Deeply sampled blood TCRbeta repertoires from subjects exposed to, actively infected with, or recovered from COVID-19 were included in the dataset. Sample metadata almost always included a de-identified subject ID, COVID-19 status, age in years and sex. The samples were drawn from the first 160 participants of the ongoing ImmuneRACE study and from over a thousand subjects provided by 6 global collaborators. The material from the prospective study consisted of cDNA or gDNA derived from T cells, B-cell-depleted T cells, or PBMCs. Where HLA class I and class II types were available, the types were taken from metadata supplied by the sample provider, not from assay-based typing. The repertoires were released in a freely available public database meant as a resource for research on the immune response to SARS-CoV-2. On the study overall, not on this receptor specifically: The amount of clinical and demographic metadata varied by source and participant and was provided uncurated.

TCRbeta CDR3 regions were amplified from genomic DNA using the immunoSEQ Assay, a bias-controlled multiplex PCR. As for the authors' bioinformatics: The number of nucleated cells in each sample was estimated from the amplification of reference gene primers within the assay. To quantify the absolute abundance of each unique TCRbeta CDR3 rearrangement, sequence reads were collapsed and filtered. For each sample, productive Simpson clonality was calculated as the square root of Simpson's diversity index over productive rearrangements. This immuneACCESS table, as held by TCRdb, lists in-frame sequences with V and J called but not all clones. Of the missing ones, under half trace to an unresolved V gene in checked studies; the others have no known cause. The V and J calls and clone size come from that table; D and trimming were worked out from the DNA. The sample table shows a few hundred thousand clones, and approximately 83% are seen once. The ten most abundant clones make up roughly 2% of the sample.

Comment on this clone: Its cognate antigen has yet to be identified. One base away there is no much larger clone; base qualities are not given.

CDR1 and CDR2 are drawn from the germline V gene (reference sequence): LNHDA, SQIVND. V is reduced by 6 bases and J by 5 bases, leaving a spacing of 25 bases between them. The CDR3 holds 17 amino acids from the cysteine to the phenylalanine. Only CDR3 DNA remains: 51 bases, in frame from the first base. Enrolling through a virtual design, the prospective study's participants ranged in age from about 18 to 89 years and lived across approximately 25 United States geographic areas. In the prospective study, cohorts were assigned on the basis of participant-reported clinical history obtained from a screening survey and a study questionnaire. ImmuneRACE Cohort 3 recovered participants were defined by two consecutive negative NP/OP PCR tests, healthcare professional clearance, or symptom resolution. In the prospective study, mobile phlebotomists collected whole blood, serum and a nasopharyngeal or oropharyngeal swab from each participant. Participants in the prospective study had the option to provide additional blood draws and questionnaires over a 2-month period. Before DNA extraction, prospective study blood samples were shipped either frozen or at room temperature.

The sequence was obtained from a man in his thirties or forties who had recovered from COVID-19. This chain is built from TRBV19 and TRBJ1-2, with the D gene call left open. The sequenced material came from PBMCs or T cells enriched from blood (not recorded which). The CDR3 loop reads CASRPSASTPGNYGYTF. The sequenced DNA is TGTGCCAGTAGGCCAAGCGCGTCCACGCCGGGTAATTATGGCTACACCTTC. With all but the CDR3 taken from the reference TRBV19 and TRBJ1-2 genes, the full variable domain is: DGGITQSPKYLFRKEGQNVTLSCEQNLNHDAMYWYRQDPGQGLRLIYYSQIVNDFQKGDIAEGYSVSREKKESFPLTVTSAQKNPTAFYLCASRPSASTPGNYGYTFGSGTRLTVV.